This note documents a single TCR beta chain sequence. Its antigen is unidentified. The data derive from a study of shared clonotypes between healthy human individuals. Study conclusions and caveats: Clonotype sharing levels among donors were expected to vary with sequencing depth. Naive subsets usually exceeded memory subsets in estimated richness.

This CDR3 comprises 13 residues. Germline assignment: CDR1 ENHRY and CDR2 SYGVKD. The ends were cut back, 4 bases at V and 5 bases at J, with 11 bases in the middle. The repertoire was sequenced with immunoSEQ multiplex PCR; TCRdb's copy has only in-frame clones and lacks some. Of hundreds of thousands of clones listed, roughly 96% were seen once; the top ten hold about 0.12%. Naive CD8 isolation took CD45RO-negative cells positively selected for CCR7 and excluded terminally differentiated effector memory CD45RA+ cells. The clonotype was recovered from a woman aged 25 to 39 in good health. The sample consisted of naive CD8+ T cells sorted from blood. The chain links TRBV10-3 to TRBJ1-2; D gene uncertain. CDR3 amino acids: CAISGPLKYGYTF. The CDR3 region has the DNA TGTGCCATCAGTGGGCCGCTGAAGTATGGCTACACCTTC.